This T cell receptor (beta chain) was identified during a study of T-cell reconstitution after alpha-beta-depleted transplantation in children. This clonotype was recorded a few times. In germline, CDR1 is LGHNA, CDR2 YSLEER. V shed 4 bases, J shed 8 bases, and the junction held 8 bases outside the gene matches. The CDR3 is 14 residues long. Unique molecular identifiers were incorporated during preparation of the TCRbeta library. TCRdb re-called the PCR reads with MiXCR, one entry per CDR3 protein. The sample holds hundreds of thousands of distinct CDR3 sequences, around 13% seen once. The clonotype originates from a male patient aged 10-17 years who had a stem cell transplant for acute myeloid leukemia, so the T cells may come from the graft donor. Material: PBMCs, mostly from graft donor cells, obtained 360 days after TCRalphabeta/CD19-depleted stem cell transplant. The chain has TRBV4-3 and TRBJ2-1; 7 bases are shared with TRBD2. The DNA of the CDR3 is TGCGCCAGCAGCCGGCTGACTAGCAACGATGAGCAGTTCTTC. As protein: CASSRLTSNDEQFF.